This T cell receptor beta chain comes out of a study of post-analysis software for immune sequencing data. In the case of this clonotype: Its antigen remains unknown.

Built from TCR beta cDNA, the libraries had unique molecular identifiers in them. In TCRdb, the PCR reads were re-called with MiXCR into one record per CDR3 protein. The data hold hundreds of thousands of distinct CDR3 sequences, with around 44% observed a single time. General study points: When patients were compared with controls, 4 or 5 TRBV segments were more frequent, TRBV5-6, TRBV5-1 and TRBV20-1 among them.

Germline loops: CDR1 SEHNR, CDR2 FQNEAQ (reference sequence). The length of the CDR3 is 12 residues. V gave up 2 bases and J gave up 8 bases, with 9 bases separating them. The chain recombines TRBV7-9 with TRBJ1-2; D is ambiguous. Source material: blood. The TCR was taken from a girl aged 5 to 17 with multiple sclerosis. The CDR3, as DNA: TGTGCCAGCAGCTTACCAAGGACCGGCTACACCTTC. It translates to CASSLPRTGYTF.